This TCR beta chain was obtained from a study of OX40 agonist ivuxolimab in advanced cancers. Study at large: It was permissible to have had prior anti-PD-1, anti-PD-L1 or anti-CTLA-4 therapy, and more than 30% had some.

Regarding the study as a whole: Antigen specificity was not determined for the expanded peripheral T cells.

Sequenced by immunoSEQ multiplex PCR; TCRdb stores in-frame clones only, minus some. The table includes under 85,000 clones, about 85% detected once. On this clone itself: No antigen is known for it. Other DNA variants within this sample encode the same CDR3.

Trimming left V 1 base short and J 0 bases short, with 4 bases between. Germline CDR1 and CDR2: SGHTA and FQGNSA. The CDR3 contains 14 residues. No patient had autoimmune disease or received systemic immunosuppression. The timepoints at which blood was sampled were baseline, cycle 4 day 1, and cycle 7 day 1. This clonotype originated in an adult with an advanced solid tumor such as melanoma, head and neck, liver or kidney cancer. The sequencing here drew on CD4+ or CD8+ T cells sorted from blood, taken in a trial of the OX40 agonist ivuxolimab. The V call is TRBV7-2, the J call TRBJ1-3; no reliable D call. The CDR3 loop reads CASSLVGSGNTIYF. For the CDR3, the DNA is TGTGCCAGCAGCTTAGTGGGCTCTGGAAACACCATATATTTT.